These 13 T cell receptor beta chains share one sample of origin, sequenced in a study of T cell repertoires in cytomegalovirus infection. In TCRdb, the reads were re-called with MiXCR into one record per CDR3 protein. The sample shows some 220,000 distinct CDR3 sequences, around 6.2% of them seen only once. The sample taken for sequencing was PBMCs. All receptors come from a human donor in good health (CMV status not recorded). Some clones in this sample may be carry-over from other donors' samples.

This clonotype appeared many times. The V gene is TRBV6-2 or TRBV6-3, the J gene TRBJ1-5; 9 bases fit TRBD1. This CDR3 comprises 15 residues. V gave up 6 bases and J gave up 5 bases; unmatched junction bases: 8. Germline assignment: CDR1 MNHEY and CDR2 SVGEGT. The CDR3 protein is CASSHPGQGYQPQHF. The CDR3 nucleotides are TGTGCCAGCAGCCACCCGGGACAGGGCTATCAGCCCCAGCATTTT.

This clonotype came up many times. The chain couples TRBV30 to TRBJ1-4; unclear D gene. Germline assignment: CDR1 GTSNPN and CDR2 SVGIG (reference sequence). The V gene lost 0 bases and the J gene lost 8 bases, with 7 bases spanning the gap. This CDR3 is built from 12 residues. CDR3 in amino acids: CAWSVTREKLFF. The CDR3 nucleotides read TGTGCCTGGAGTGTAACTAGAGAAAAACTGTTTTTT.

This clonotype was recorded many times. The chain employs TRBV7-2 and TRBJ1-6, with a tentative D call TRBD1 (5 bases). Looked up from germline, CDR1 is SGHTA and CDR2 is FQGNSA. V gave up 7 bases and J gave up 10 bases, with 17 bases separating them. The length of the CDR3 is 14 residues. The chain's CDR3 is CASTFSQGGSPLHF. The CDR3 coding sequence is TGTGCCAGCACCTTCTCGCAGGGTGGATCACCCCTCCACTTT.

In this sample, this clonotype turned up many times. The CDR3: CASSFGPPRDQPQHF. CDR3 sequence (DNA): TGTGCCAGCAGCTTCGGGCCTCCGAGGGATCAGCCCCAGCATTTT. This sequence joins TRBV7-2 and TRBJ1-5; D remains ambiguous. The CDR3 is 15 amino acids. Per the germline V gene, CDR1 is SGHTA and CDR2 is FQGNSA. V lost 3 bases, J lost 5 bases, and 14 bases lay in between. The whole variable domain, filled in from reference TRBV7-2 and TRBJ1-5, reads GAGVSQSPSNKVTEKGKDVELRCDPISGHTALYWYRQSLGQGLEFLIYFQGNSAPDKSGLPSDRFSAERTGGSVSTLTIQRTQQEDSAVYLCASSFGPPRDQPQHFGDGTRLSIL.

This clonotype was counted at least ten times. The chain couples TRBV7-9 to TRBJ1-2, with TRBD1 as a possible D gene (6 bases). This CDR3 spans 14 amino acids. Trimming took 0 bases from V and 8 from J, leaving 13 bases between them. Looked up from germline, CDR1 is SEHNR and CDR2 is FQNEAQ (reference sequence). The CDR3 is CASSLAGAEFGYTF. CDR3 in DNA: TGTGCCAGCAGCTTAGCGGGGGCTGAGTTCGGCTACACCTTC.

This clonotype was detected many times. The genes are TRBV20-1 and TRBJ1-6; D unresolved. Trimming cost V 1 base and J 3 bases, with 10 bases left between them. Germline V CDR1 and CDR2: DFQATT, SNEGSKA (reference sequence). This CDR3 comprises 15 residues. CDR3 coding DNA: TGCAGTGCTAGAGTAAAGGAAAGCTATAATTCACCCCTCCACTTT. Translating it yields CSARVKESYNSPLHF.

This clonotype was recorded at least ten times. The chain couples TRBV7-2 to TRBJ2-5, with 8 nucleotides matching TRBD2. This CDR3 is 16 amino acids long. From germline, CDR1 is SGHTA and CDR2 FQGNSA. The V segment lost 3 bases and the J segment 4 bases; nucleotides outside the gene matches: 10. The CDR3 DNA is TGTGCCAGCAGCTTCGCGTCGGGGGGGCCGTCAGAGACCCAGTACTTC. Protein: CASSFASGGPSETQYF.

This clonotype was counted at least ten times. The chain is built from TRBV19 and TRBJ2-2, with 9 bases that match TRBD2. Germline V CDR1 and CDR2: LNHDA, SQIVND (reference sequence). The CDR3 runs to 13 residues. The trim removed 7 bases at V and 7 bases at J, leaving 4 bases unmatched. CDR3 nucleotides: TGTGCCAGTACTCCAGCGGGAGGCGGGGAGCTGTTTTTT. It encodes CASTPAGGGELFF.

The chain carries TRBV20-1 and TRBJ2-6; TRBD2 might be the D (6 bases). Trimming shortened V by 1 base and J by 2 bases, and 15 bases separated the two germline ends. CDR3 length: 17 amino acids. Germline values: CDR1 DFQATT, CDR2 SNEGSKA (reference sequence). The CDR3 nucleotides read TGCAGTGCTAGAGGCGGGACGGAATTAACTGGGGCCAACGTCCTGACTTTC. Amino acids: CSARGGTELTGANVLTF.

This clonotype was observed many times. The J gene is TRBJ2-1, the V gene TRBV7-3; D remains unclear. Between the trimmed V and J ends, which lost 3 bases and 0 bases, there was a span of 6 bases. The CDR3 loop spans 14 amino acids. Germline values: CDR1 SGHTA, CDR2 FQGTGA. For the CDR3, the DNA is TGTGCCAGCAGCTTCAGGAGCTCCTACAATGAGCAGTTCTTC. This gives the protein CASSFRSSYNEQFF. The full variable domain, its missing parts supplied by reference TRBV7-3 and TRBJ2-1, is GAGVSQTPSNKVTEKGKYVELRCDPISGHTALYWYRQSLGQGPEFLIYFQGTGAADDSGLPNDRFFAVRPEGSVSTLKIQRTERGDSAVYLCASSFRSSYNEQFFGPGTRLTVL.

This clonotype showed up many times. The chain couples TRBV7-2 to TRBJ1-5; D call uncertain. The CDR3 is 13 amino acids. The germline V gene encodes CDR1 SGHTA and CDR2 FQGNSA. The V end lost 5 bases, the J end lost 4 bases, and 9 bases lay between the germline ends. The CDR3 coding sequence is TGTGCCAGCAGCCCCATCTATAATCAGCCCCAGCATTTT. Translated, it gives CASSPIYNQPQHF.

This clonotype was observed at least ten times. The V call is TRBV19, the J call TRBJ1-5, with 9 bases lining up with TRBD1. The ends lost 4 bases at V and 5 bases at J; junction bases unmatched: 3. Per the germline V gene, CDR1 is LNHDA and CDR2 is SQIVND (reference sequence). This CDR3 has 14 residues. CDR3 nucleotide sequence: TGTGCCAGTAGTACCCGGACAGGGGATCAGCCCCAGCATTTT. Its protein product is CASSTRTGDQPQHF. The entire variable domain, with the rest obtained from reference TRBV19 and TRBJ1-5, is as follows: DGGITQSPKYLFRKEGQNVTLSCEQNLNHDAMYWYRQDPGQGLRLIYYSQIVNDFQKGDIAEGYSVSREKKESFPLTVTSAQKNPTAFYLCASSTRTGDQPQHFGDGTRLSIL.

This clonotype appeared many times. The V gene is TRBV5-5, the J gene TRBJ2-3, with TRBD2 matching 12 bases. The CDR3 is 17 amino acids. CDR1 and CDR2 (germline): SGHKS, YYEKEE (reference sequence). J gave up 4 bases and V 5 bases, and 11 bases lay outside the gene matches. The CDR3 sequence is CASSYIEGLAGADTQYF. CDR3 nucleotides: TGTGCCAGCAGTTATATCGAGGGACTAGCGGGCGCAGATACGCAGTATTTT.